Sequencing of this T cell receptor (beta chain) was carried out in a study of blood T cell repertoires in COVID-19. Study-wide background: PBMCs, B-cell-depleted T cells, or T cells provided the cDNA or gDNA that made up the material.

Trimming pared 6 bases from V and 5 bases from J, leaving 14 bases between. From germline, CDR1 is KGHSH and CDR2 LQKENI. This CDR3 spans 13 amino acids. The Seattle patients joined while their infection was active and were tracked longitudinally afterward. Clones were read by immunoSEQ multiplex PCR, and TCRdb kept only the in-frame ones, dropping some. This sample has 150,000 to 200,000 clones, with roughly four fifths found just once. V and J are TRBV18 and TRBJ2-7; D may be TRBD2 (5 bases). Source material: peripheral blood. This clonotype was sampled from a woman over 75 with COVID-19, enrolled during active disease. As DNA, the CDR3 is TGTGCCAGCTCCCCCCAACTAGGTAACGAGCAGTACTTC. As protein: CASSPQLGNEQYF.